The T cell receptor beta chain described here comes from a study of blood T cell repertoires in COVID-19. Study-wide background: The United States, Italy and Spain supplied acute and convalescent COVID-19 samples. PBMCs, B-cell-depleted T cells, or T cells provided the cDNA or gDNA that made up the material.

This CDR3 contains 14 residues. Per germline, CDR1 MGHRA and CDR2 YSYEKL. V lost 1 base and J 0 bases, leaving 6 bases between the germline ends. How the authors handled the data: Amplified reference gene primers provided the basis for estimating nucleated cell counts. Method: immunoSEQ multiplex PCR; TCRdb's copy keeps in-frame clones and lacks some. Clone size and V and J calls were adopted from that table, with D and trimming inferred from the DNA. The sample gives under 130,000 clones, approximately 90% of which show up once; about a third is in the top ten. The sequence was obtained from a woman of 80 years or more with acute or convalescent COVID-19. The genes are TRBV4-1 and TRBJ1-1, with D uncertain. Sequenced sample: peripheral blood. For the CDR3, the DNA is TGCGCCAGCAGCCAAGTGTCTATGAACACTGAAGCTTTCTTT. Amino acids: CASSQVSMNTEAFF.